Following are 10 T cell receptor beta chains from one sample sequenced in a study of type 1 and type 2 diabetes patients. Genomic DNA was the PCR template. Amplification of the beta chain CDR3 used 30 forward and 13 reverse multiplex primers. From the multiplex PCR reads, TCRdb called clonotypes with MiXCR, one entry per CDR3 protein. The table has 250,000 or so distinct CDR3 sequences, around 47% seen once. The sample comprised peripheral blood mononuclear cells (PBMCs). The receptors stem from a man younger than 35 with type 2 diabetes.

The chain employs TRBV10-2 and TRBJ2-7; 11 bases are a match to TRBD2. Germline-derived CDR1 and CDR2 are WSHSY and SAAADI. J was trimmed by 1 base and V by 2 bases; bases with no gene match: 4. CDR3 length: 16 amino acids. The CDR3 region is CASSERASGGSYEQYF. The CDR3 DNA sequence: TGCGCCAGCAGTGAGAGGGCTAGCGGGGGGTCCTACGAGCAGTACTTC.

In the case of this clonotype: A much more abundant neighbour one base away suggests this may be a read error. This sequence joins TRBV2 and TRBJ1-1; D gene ambiguous. The V end lost 10 bases, the J end lost 0 bases, and 12 bases lay between the germline ends. The germline gives CDR1 SNHLY, CDR2 FYNNEI. This CDR3 is built from 13 residues. CDR3 bases: TGTGCCAACGGAGTGGGAATGAACACTGAAGCTTTCTTT. Its translation is CANGVGMNTEAFF.

Concerning this clonotype itself: In this CDR3 the conserved last residue, phenylalanine or tryptophan, is missing, so a read error is likely. V gene TRBV7-3 combines with J gene TRBJ2-5; D gene uncertain. V was pared by 3 bases and J by 1 base, with 12 bases between. Germline lookup yields CDR1 SGHTA and CDR2 FQGTGA. The CDR3 runs to 15 residues. The CDR3 loop reads CASSFEMGGQETQYS. The DNA for the CDR3 is TGTGCCAGCAGCTTCGAGATGGGCGGCCAAGAGACCCAGTACTCC.

The CDR3 loop is CSASTSGGAGTDTQYF. The CDR3 DNA reads as TGCAGTGCTAGTACTAGCGGGGGGGCCGGCACAGATACGCAGTATTTT. The chain uses TRBV20-1 and TRBJ2-3, with TRBD2 matching over 13 bases. The CDR3 has 16 amino acids. Germline V lookup: CDR1 DFQATT, CDR2 SNEGSKA (reference sequence). V lost 3 bases, J lost 1 base, and 4 bases stayed unmatched.

In its sample, this clonotype was seen a few times. The chain links TRBV20-1 to TRBJ1-1; 7 nucleotides align to TRBD1. The length of the CDR3 is 13 residues. CDR1 and CDR2 from the germline V gene are DFQATT and SNEGSKA (reference sequence). The V gene end was trimmed by 7 bases and the J gene end by 4 bases; junction bases not matched to a gene: 9. CDR3 DNA sequence: TGCAGTGTAAACCCTGGGACAGTCACTGAAGCTTTCTTT. This codes for CSVNPGTVTEAFF.

In its sample, this clonotype was seen once. The conserved final phenylalanine or tryptophan is absent from the CDR3, which likely points to a read error. The V and J genes are TRBV24-1 and TRBJ2-5; 7 bases are a match to TRBD2. Gene TRBJ2-1 matches the end of the DNA better, so the J call may be wrong. The CDR3 consists of 18 residues. Germline V gene sequence: CDR1 KGHDR, CDR2 SFDVKD. In DNA form, the CDR3 reads TGTGCCACCAGTGATAGGTATGTGGGGGGGGGACGCCACAATGAGCAGTTCCTC. It encodes CATSDRYVGGGRHNEQFL.

The CDR3 spells CASSQDTYF. CDR3 DNA sequence: TGTGCCAGCAGTCAGGATACGTACTTC. The chain has TRBV14 and TRBJ2-7; no definite D call. Germline loops: CDR1 SGHDN, CDR2 FVKESK. The ends were cut back, 6 bases at V and 12 bases at J, with 9 bases in the middle. The CDR3 totals 9 residues.

This clonotype was seen at least ten times. This sequence joins TRBV10-1 and TRBJ1-2; D unclear. The CDR3 runs 13 residues. The ends were cut back, 5 bases at V and 2 bases at J, with 9 bases in the middle. Germline V CDR1 and CDR2: WNHNN, SYGVQD (reference sequence). Here the CDR3 reads CASSPTQNYGYTF. CDR3 DNA: TGCGCCAGCAGTCCAACACAGAACTATGGCTACACCTTC.

This clonotype was counted at least ten times. The rearrangement links TRBV2 to TRBJ2-7; D possibly corresponds to TRBD1 (8 bases). Germline values: CDR1 SNHLY, CDR2 FYNNEI. Trimming left V 2 bases short and J 0 bases short, with 20 bases between. This CDR3 has 18 residues. The CDR3 region is CASSERGGDRIASYEQYF. CDR3 nucleotides: TGTGCCAGCAGTGAAAGAGGGGGGGACAGGATCGCCTCCTACGAGCAGTACTTC. The complete variable domain, with remaining parts taken from reference TRBV2 and TRBJ2-7, reads EPEVTQTPSHQVTQMGQEVILRCVPISNHLYFYWYRQILGQKVEFLVSFYNNEISEKSEIFDDQFSVERPDGSNFTLKIRSTKLEDSAMYFCASSERGGDRIASYEQYFGPGTRLTVT.

V gene TRBV6-6 combines with J gene TRBJ1-5; D is unclear. CDR3 length equals 14 residues. Germline V gene data show CDR1 as MNHNY and CDR2 as SVGAGI (reference sequence). V was trimmed by 5 bases and J by 4 bases, leaving 12 bases between them. The CDR3 protein is CASSDPGANQPQHF. The CDR3 region has the DNA TGTGCCAGCAGTGACCCGGGAGCAAATCAGCCCCAGCATTTT.